The source of this T cell receptor (beta chain) is a study of T-cell memory formation after mild COVID-19. Study summary: TCR clusters were mostly donor specific.

Study findings and constraints: Day 15 to 85 contracting clones showed balanced CD4/CD8; later expanders leaned CD4+. The finding that pre-infection memory included some responding clones suggested that cross-reactive memory joined.

The CDR3 is made up of 14 amino acids. Looked up from germline, CDR1 is SGDLS and CDR2 is YYNGEE. Unmatched junction bases numbered 9, after V lost 5 bases and J lost 5 bases. Concerning this clonotype itself: Its matching antigen is unknown.

After 5'RACE with constant-segment primers, TCR alpha and TCR beta cDNA libraries carrying sample barcodes and UMIs were obtained. From the 5' RACE reads, TCRdb called clonotypes with MiXCR, one entry per CDR3 protein. The table shows about 110,000 distinct CDR3 sequences, with about a sixth occurring only once. This chain links TRBV9 with TRBJ2-5; TRBD2 matches at 7 bases. This receptor was identified in an adult woman who had mild COVID-19 (a few samples of this study predate the infection). Cell type and time point are not known. The source material was PBMCs or a T cell subset sorted from them (not recorded which). This chain's CDR3 is CASSESSGGETQYF. DNA for the CDR3: TGTGCCAGCAGTGAATCTAGCGGTGGGGAGACCCAGTACTTC.